The 25 T cell receptor beta chains given below trace back to one sample, sequenced in a study of T cell responses to AZD1222 COVID-19 vaccine. The table came from immunoSEQ multiplex PCR; TCRdb's copy has only in-frame clones and leaves some out. This repertoire shows 150,000 to 200,000 clones, 85% to 90% found once; its top ten account for 6.9%. The material was peripheral blood, obtained on day 0 of AZD1222 vaccination. These receptors were obtained from an adult in good health.

The genes are TRBV6-2 or TRBV6-3 and TRBJ1-1, with D unresolved. V lost 1 base, J lost 3 bases, and 6 bases lay in between. The CDR3 sequence is 13 residues long. Germline loops: CDR1 MNHEY, CDR2 SVGEGT. The CDR3 sequence is CASSYFADTEAFF. Here the CDR3 DNA reads TGTGCCAGCAGTTACTTCGCAGACACTGAAGCTTTCTTT.

V usage is TRBV18 and J usage is TRBJ1-1; 7 bases are shared with TRBD1. The V gene's germline CDR1 is KGHSH and CDR2 LQKENI. The V gene end was trimmed by 3 bases and the J gene end by 5 bases; junction bases not matched to a gene: 12. This CDR3 contains 16 residues. CDR3 region: CASSPNPGQSGTEAFF. The CDR3 DNA is TGTGCCAGCTCACCGAATCCGGGACAGTCGGGAACTGAAGCTTTCTTT.

This rearrangement joins TRBV20-1 to TRBJ2-3; no reliable D call. The CDR3 contains 11 residues. V lost 4 bases and J 5 bases, leaving 7 bases between the germline ends. Germline CDR1 reads DFQATT; CDR2 reads SNEGSKA (reference sequence). CDR3 sequence: CSANSLDTQYF. CDR3 DNA sequence: TGCAGTGCTAATTCCTTAGATACGCAGTATTTT.

This chain links TRBV5-1 with TRBJ1-3, with 9 bases lining up with TRBD1. CDR3 length: 15 amino acids. J gave up 0 bases and V 4 bases, and 2 bases lay outside the gene matches. Germline V gene data show CDR1 as SGHRS and CDR2 as YFSETQ. Written as DNA, the CDR3 is TGCGCCAGCAGCAAGACAGGGGGCTCTGGAAACACCATATATTTT. This gives the protein CASSKTGGSGNTIYF. Using reference TRBV5-1 and TRBJ1-3 for the parts outside the CDR3, the full variable domain is KAGVTQTPRYLIKTRGQQVTLSCSPISGHRSVSWYQQTPGQGLQFLFEYFSETQRNKGNFPGRFSGRQFSNSRSEMNVSTLELGDSALYLCASSKTGGSGNTIYFGEGSWLTVV.

This clone was counted a few times. CDR3 protein: CASSYSASGKYEQYV. The DNA of the CDR3 is TGTGCCAGCAGTTACTCTGCTAGCGGGAAGTACGAGCAGTACGTC. This chain joins TRBV6-5 and TRBJ2-7; 9 bases fit TRBD2. Germline CDR1 reads MNHEY; CDR2 reads SVGAGI. The V segment lost 0 bases and the J segment 4 bases; nucleotides outside the gene matches: 4. The CDR3 consists of 15 residues.

J is TRBJ2-5 and V is TRBV11-2, with a possible D match to TRBD2 (7 bases). Trimming pared 1 base from V and 2 bases from J, leaving 20 bases between. The CDR3 sequence is 18 residues long. From germline, CDR1 is SGHAT and CDR2 FQNNGV. CDR3 coding DNA: TGTGCCAGCAGCTTAGTTTTTGGGGGGGCGGAAAGACAAGAGACCCAGTACTTC. As protein: CASSLVFGGAERQETQYF.

As for this clone: The identical CDR3 is also encoded by other nucleotide sequences in the sample. V usage is TRBV2 and J usage is TRBJ2-3; 7 bases map to TRBD1. J lost 0 bases, V lost 5 bases, and 5 bases had no gene match. The V gene's germline CDR1 is SNHLY and CDR2 FYNNEI. The length of the CDR3 is 15 residues. DNA for the CDR3: TGTGCCAGCAGTAAACAGGGGACAAGCACAGATACGCAGTATTTT. Translation gives CASSKQGTSTDTQYF.

This clone was detected a few times. This chain connects TRBV5-6 to TRBJ1-1; 7 positions match TRBD1. Losses at the gene ends were 4 bases for V and 7 bases for J; bases not matched to a gene: 4. The CDR3 sequence is 12 residues long. Germline V lookup: CDR1 SGHDT, CDR2 YYEEEE. The DNA for the CDR3 is TGTGCCAGCAGCGACAGGGTTGATGAAGCTTTCTTT. Translated, it gives CASSDRVDEAFF.

The V and J genes are TRBV7-3 and TRBJ1-1; D not certain. Germline V CDR1 and CDR2: SGHTA, FQGTGA. The CDR3 extends over 13 amino acids. The V end lost 1 base, the J end lost 7 bases, and 10 bases lay between the germline ends. Written as DNA, the CDR3 is TGTGCCAGCAGCTTAAGATCTAAGGGTGAAGCTTTCTTT. It translates to CASSLRSKGEAFF.

The V and J genes are TRBV6-5 and TRBJ1-4; D is perhaps TRBD1 (6 bases). Germline values: CDR1 MNHEY, CDR2 SVGAGI. Trimming stripped 6 bases from V and 0 bases from J, with 11 bases between. The CDR3 is 15 amino acids. The CDR3 protein is CASSGQISTNEKLFF. The CDR3 region has the DNA TGTGCCAGCAGCGGACAGATTTCAACTAATGAAAAACTGTTTTTT.

This clone was detected once. The chain links TRBV19 to TRBJ2-5, with 8 positions matching TRBD1. J gave up 6 bases and V 4 bases, and 7 bases lay outside the gene matches. The germline CDR1 and CDR2 sequences are LNHDA and SQIVND (reference sequence). The CDR3 spans 14 residues. The CDR3 DNA follows: TGTGCCAGTAGTAAGGACAGGGATCAACAGACCCAGTACTTC. It yields the protein CASSKDRDQQTQYF.

CDR3 bases: TGTGCCATCAGTGAGGGACCCTCCAAAACCGAAGCTTTCTTT. It encodes CAISEGPSKTEAFF. This chain connects TRBV10-3 to TRBJ1-1; no definite D call. Between the trimmed V and J ends, which lost 2 bases and 8 bases, there was a span of 15 bases. Germline V gives CDR1 ENHRY, CDR2 SYGVKD. The CDR3 is 14 residues long.

The rearrangement links TRBV6-2 or TRBV6-3 to TRBJ2-3; a possible D gene is TRBD1 (8 bases). The CDR3 contains 15 residues. Germline values: CDR1 MNHEY, CDR2 SVGEGT. V was clipped by 6 bases and J by 2 bases, with 15 bases between them. CDR3 coding DNA: TGTGCCAGCAGCGGCGGGGGACAGGTCACAGATACGCAGTATTTT. Its translation: CASSGGGQVTDTQYF.

This chain links TRBV15 with TRBJ1-5; tentative D call: TRBD1 (5 bases). Trimming removed 0 bases from V and 4 bases from J, with 10 bases in between. The CDR3 length is 15 residues. Germline V gene data show CDR1 as LNHNV and CDR2 as YYDKDF (reference sequence). The chain's CDR3 is CATSRDVGGNQPQHF. The CDR3 bases are TGTGCCACCAGCAGAGATGTGGGGGGGAATCAGCCCCAGCATTTT.

The chain employs TRBV5-4 and TRBJ1-6; 8 bases fit TRBD1. The CDR3 has 15 residues. Germline V CDR1 and CDR2: SGHNT, YYREEE (reference sequence). With V trimmed by 0 bases and J by 10 bases, 6 bases remained unmatched. The CDR3 reads CASSLEGTGTSPLHF. CDR3 nucleotides: TGTGCCAGCAGCTTGGAGGGGACAGGTACCTCACCCCTCCACTTT.

The chain is built from TRBV7-8 and TRBJ1-4, with 8 bases fitting TRBD1. CDR1 and CDR2 (germline): SGHVS, FQNEAQ. The CDR3 is 17 residues long. V shed 1 base, J shed 2 bases, and the junction held 6 bases outside the gene matches. This chain's CDR3 is CASSLGPDRGTNEKLFF. Here the CDR3 DNA reads TGTGCCAGCAGCTTAGGACCAGACAGGGGCACTAATGAAAAACTGTTTTTT.

This clone is a singleton in its sample. The chain recombines TRBV5-5 with TRBJ2-1; maybe TRBD2 (7 bases). CDR3 length: 17 residues. Deletions cut 3 bases from V and 1 base from J, with 17 bases between. The germline CDR1 and CDR2 sequences are SGHKS and YYEKEE (reference sequence). CDR3 nucleotide sequence: TGTGCCAGCAGCTCCTTCGACGGGGGGCGTTCCTACAATGAGCAGTTCTTC. The encoded protein is CASSSFDGGRSYNEQFF.

The J gene is TRBJ1-1, the V gene TRBV6-2 or TRBV6-3; 7 positions agree with TRBD1. Germline lookup yields CDR1 MNHEY and CDR2 SVGEGT. The V segment lost 6 bases and the J segment 4 bases; nucleotides outside the gene matches: 14. CDR3 length: 16 amino acids. This CDR3 reads CASSHRSKTGSTEAFF. The CDR3 nucleotides read TGTGCCAGCAGCCACCGATCGAAGACAGGGAGCACTGAAGCTTTCTTT.

The chain recombines TRBV5-4 with TRBJ1-3; 7 bases align to TRBD1. The CDR3 is 15 amino acids. Germline-derived CDR1 and CDR2 are SGHNT and YYREEE (reference sequence). V was pared by 4 bases and J by 7 bases, with 11 bases of the junction left unmatched. CDR3 sequence reads: CASSQGQHEGNTIYF. In DNA, the CDR3 is TGTGCCAGCAGCCAGGGACAGCACGAAGGGAACACCATATATTTT.

The chain joins TRBV30 to TRBJ2-1, with a weak D call TRBD2 (6 bases). V was clipped by 0 bases and J by 14 bases, with 11 bases between them. The CDR3 is 11 amino acids. The germline gives CDR1 GTSNPN, CDR2 SVGIG (reference sequence). CDR3 in DNA: TGTGCCTGGAGTGTACGCGGGACCGAGTTCTTC. It translates to CAWSVRGTEFF.

The rearrangement links TRBV6-1 to TRBJ1-3, with 9 bases fitting TRBD1. Germline-derived CDR1 and CDR2 are MNHNS and SASEGT. The CDR3 has 15 amino acids. The J segment lost 8 bases and the V segment lost 0 bases, leaving 5 bases of the junction unmatched. DNA for the CDR3: TGTGCCAGCAGTGAAGCGGGGACAGGGAAATACACCATATATTTT. Translated: CASSEAGTGKYTIYF.

V gene TRBV18 combines with J gene TRBJ2-6, with D unclear. The V gene's germline CDR1 is KGHSH and CDR2 LQKENI. V dropped 3 bases and J dropped 0 bases, with 6 bases sitting between them. The CDR3 is 15 amino acids. CDR3 in amino acids: CASSPENSGANVLTF. The CDR3 DNA follows: TGTGCCAGCTCACCGGAAAACTCTGGGGCCAACGTCCTGACTTTC.

This clone was recorded only once. V gene TRBV2 combines with J gene TRBJ1-2; no clear D gene. Germline CDR1 SNHLY, CDR2 FYNNEI. The V end was cut by 4 bases, the J end by 4 bases, with 13 bases between. The CDR3 runs 14 residues. The CDR3 nucleotides are TGTGCCAGCAGTGGGGCCACCGGAGGCTATGGCTACACCTTC. It specifies CASSGATGGYGYTF.

This chain uses TRBV7-3 with TRBJ2-1, with 8 bases matching TRBD2. Germline CDR1 SGHTA, CDR2 FQGTGA. The CDR3 extends over 17 amino acids. V gave up 1 base and J gave up 7 bases; unmatched junction bases: 12. CDR3 loop: CASSLRSRAGGYNEQFF. The CDR3 nucleotides read TGTGCCAGCAGCTTAAGGTCCCGGGCGGGGGGATATAATGAGCAGTTCTTC.

The J gene is TRBJ2-2, the V gene TRBV7-9; D unresolved. From germline, CDR1 is SEHNR and CDR2 FQNEAQ (reference sequence). Trimming cost V 4 bases and J 5 bases, with 11 bases left between them. The CDR3 is 14 residues long. The chain's CDR3 is CASSSPSETGELFF. For the CDR3, the DNA is TGTGCCAGCAGCTCCCCATCGGAGACCGGGGAGCTGTTTTTT.